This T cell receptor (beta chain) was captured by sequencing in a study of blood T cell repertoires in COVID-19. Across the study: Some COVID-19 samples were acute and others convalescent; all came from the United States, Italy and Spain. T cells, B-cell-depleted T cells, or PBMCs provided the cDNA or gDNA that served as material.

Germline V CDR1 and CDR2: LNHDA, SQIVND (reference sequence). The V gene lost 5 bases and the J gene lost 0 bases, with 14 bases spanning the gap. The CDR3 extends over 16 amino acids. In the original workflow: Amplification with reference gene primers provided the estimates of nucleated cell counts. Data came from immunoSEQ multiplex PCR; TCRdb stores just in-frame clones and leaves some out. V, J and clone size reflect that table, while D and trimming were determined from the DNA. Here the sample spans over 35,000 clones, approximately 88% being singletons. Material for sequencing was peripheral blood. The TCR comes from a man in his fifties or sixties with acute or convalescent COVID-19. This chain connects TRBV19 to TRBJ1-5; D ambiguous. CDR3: CASSPPGGYSNQPQHF. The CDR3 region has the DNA TGTGCCAGTAGTCCCCCCGGCGGCTATAGCAATCAGCCCCAGCATTTT. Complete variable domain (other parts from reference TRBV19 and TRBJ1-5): DGGITQSPKYLFRKEGQNVTLSCEQNLNHDAMYWYRQDPGQGLRLIYYSQIVNDFQKGDIAEGYSVSREKKESFPLTVTSAQKNPTAFYLCASSPPGGYSNQPQHFGDGTRLSIL.